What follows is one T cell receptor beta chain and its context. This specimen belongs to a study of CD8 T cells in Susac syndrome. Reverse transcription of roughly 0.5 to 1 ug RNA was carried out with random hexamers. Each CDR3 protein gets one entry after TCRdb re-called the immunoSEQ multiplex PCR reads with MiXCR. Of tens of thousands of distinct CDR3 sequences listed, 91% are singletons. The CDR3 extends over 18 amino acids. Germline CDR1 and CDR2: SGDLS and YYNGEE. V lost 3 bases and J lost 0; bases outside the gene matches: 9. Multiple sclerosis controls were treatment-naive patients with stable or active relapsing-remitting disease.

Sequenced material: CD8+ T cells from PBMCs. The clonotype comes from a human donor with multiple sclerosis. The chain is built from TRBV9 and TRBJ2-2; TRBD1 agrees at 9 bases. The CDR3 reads CASSAVPGQGTNTGELFF. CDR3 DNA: TGTGCCAGCAGCGCTGTTCCGGGACAGGGAACGAACACCGGGGAGCTGTTTTTT.